The entry that follows covers one T cell receptor (beta chain) sequence. Its antigen is not known. Here immunoSEQ multiplex PCR was the method, and the copy in TCRdb shows in-frame clones only, minus some. This table has around 35,000 clones, 93% appearing once. The germline CDR1 and CDR2 sequences are SGDLS and YYNGEE. The germline V and J ends were trimmed by 0 bases and 0 bases, with 10 bases remaining between them. The CDR3 loop spans 15 amino acids. The data stem from a study of T cells in tuberculosis. Whole-study context: In South Africa, adults with active tuberculosis were compared with IGRA-negative and latently infected IGRA-positive adolescents. Study-wide results and caveats: Selection depended on which cryopreserved specimens were available.

Each donor contributed approximately 100,000 T cells on average, unsorted. This TCR was recovered from a donor aged 10 to 29 with latent tuberculosis or without tuberculosis infection. Sequencing was performed on PBMCs. The rearrangement uses TRBV9 and TRBJ2-7; D might be TRBD2 (5 bases). The CDR3 sequence is CASSVGGLGSYEQYF. CDR3 nucleotide sequence: TGTGCCAGCAGCGTAGGCGGGCTCGGCTCCTACGAGCAGTACTTC. Combining the CDR3 with reference TRBV9 and TRBJ2-7 gives the whole variable domain DSGVTQTPKHLITATGQRVTLRCSPRSGDLSVYWYQQSLDQGLQFLIQYYNGEERAKGNILERFSAQQFPDLHSELNLSSLELGDSALYFCASSVGGLGSYEQYFGPGTRLTVT.